A selection of T cell receptor beta chains follows, all from one sample in a study of shared clonotypes between healthy human individuals. Some clones are missing from TCRdb's copy, which holds only in-frame ones; the method was immunoSEQ multiplex PCR. This table has about 1 million clones, roughly 75% appearing once. The sequenced material came from memory CD4+ T cells sorted from blood. Receptors were obtained from a man younger than 35 in good health. Both conserved end residues are part of each CDR3. A D gene is named only where the DNA matches it firmly. Where a row states a size, it is once, few, many or the class of an expanded clone; other rows omit it.

clone_size: once; j_call: TRBJ2-3; v_call: TRBV27; d_call: TRBD2; cdr3_aa: CASSYSGRATDTQYF; cdr3_nt: TGTGCCAGCAGTTACAGCGGGAGGGCCACAGATACGCAGTATTTT
clone_size: once; j_call: TRBJ2-7; v_call: TRBV18; d_call: .; cdr3_aa: CASSPGLSTYEQYF; cdr3_nt: TGTGCCAGCTCGCCGGGTCTTTCGACCTACGAGCAGTACTTC
clone_size: many; j_call: TRBJ2-3; v_call: TRBV29-1; d_call: .; cdr3_aa: CSVETGTLDTQYF; cdr3_nt: TGCAGCGTCGAGACCGGGACTCTAGATACGCAGTATTTT
clone_size: .; j_call: TRBJ2-2; v_call: TRBV25-1; d_call: .; cdr3_aa: CASEALGGGTGELFF; cdr3_nt: TGTGCCAGCGAAGCCCTCGGGGGAGGCACCGGGGAGCTGTTTTTT
clone_size: .; j_call: TRBJ1-2; v_call: TRBV30; d_call: .; cdr3_aa: CAWTDSNHYGYTF; cdr3_nt: TGTGCCTGGACGGACTCCAACCACTATGGCTACACCTTC
clone_size: .; j_call: TRBJ1-1; v_call: TRBV7-8; d_call: .; cdr3_aa: CASSLRSSGPLERATEAFF; cdr3_nt: TGTGCCAGCAGCTTGAGGAGCTCCGGGCCACTTGAAAGGGCCACTGAAGCTTTCTTT
clone_size: few; j_call: TRBJ2-7; v_call: TRBV28; d_call: .; cdr3_aa: CASTSAAAQQYF; cdr3_nt: TGTGCCAGCACCTCCGCGGCCGCCCAGCAGTACTTC
clone_size: once; j_call: TRBJ1-1; v_call: TRBV30; d_call: .; cdr3_aa: CAWTRGQNTEAFF; cdr3_nt: TGTGCCTGGACCAGGGGCCAGAACACTGAAGCTTTCTTT
clone_size: few; j_call: TRBJ1-2; v_call: TRBV29-1; d_call: .; cdr3_aa: CSVEGAGDGYTF; cdr3_nt: TGCAGCGTTGAGGGGGCTGGGGATGGCTACACCTTC
clone_size: .; j_call: TRBJ1-6; v_call: TRBV6-5; d_call: .; cdr3_aa: CASSRTGEGPLHF; cdr3_nt: TGTGCCAGCAGTCGGACGGGGGAGGGGCCCCTCCACTTT
clone_size: .; j_call: TRBJ2-2; v_call: TRBV5-1; d_call: .; cdr3_aa: CASSLAGQINTGELFF; cdr3_nt: TGCGCCAGCAGCTTGGCCGGACAGATAAACACCGGGGAGCTGTTTTTT
clone_size: .; j_call: TRBJ2-5; v_call: TRBV11-3; d_call: .; cdr3_aa: CASSLTGRGMETQYF; cdr3_nt: TGTGCCAGCAGCTTAACGGGCAGGGGAATGGAGACCCAGTACTTC
clone_size: .; j_call: TRBJ2-1; v_call: TRBV5-1; d_call: TRBD1; cdr3_aa: CASSPIDRGRHNEQFF; cdr3_nt: TGCGCCAGCAGCCCGATAGACAGGGGGCGGCACAATGAGCAGTTCTTC
clone_size: .; j_call: TRBJ2-2; v_call: TRBV4-1; d_call: TRBD1; cdr3_aa: CASSVRGRTGELFF; cdr3_nt: TGCGCCAGCAGCGTCAGGGGGCGCACCGGGGAGCTGTTTTTT
clone_size: .; j_call: TRBJ2-1; v_call: TRBV2; d_call: TRBD1; cdr3_aa: CASRATGAPSNEQFF; cdr3_nt: TGTGCCAGCAGAGCCACAGGGGCCCCAAGCAATGAGCAGTTCTTC
clone_size: .; j_call: TRBJ1-1; v_call: TRBV7-9; d_call: .; cdr3_aa: CASSDRRENTEAFF; cdr3_nt: TGTGCCAGCAGTGATAGGCGGGAGAACACTGAAGCTTTCTTC
clone_size: .; j_call: TRBJ1-6; v_call: TRBV9; d_call: .; cdr3_aa: CASSVVDINSPLHF; cdr3_nt: TGTGCCAGCAGCGTAGTTGACATAAATTCACCCCTCCACTTT
clone_size: .; j_call: TRBJ2-1; v_call: TRBV10-3; d_call: .; cdr3_aa: CAISGGPALYNEQFF; cdr3_nt: TGTGCCATCAGTGGGGGACCCGCTCTCTACAATGAGCAGTTCTTC
clone_size: once; j_call: TRBJ2-1; v_call: TRBV5-1; d_call: .; cdr3_aa: CASSLNIAAGGYNEQFF; cdr3_nt: TGCGCCAGCAGCTTGAATATAGCGGCCGGGGGATACAATGAGCAGTTCTTC
clone_size: .; j_call: TRBJ1-6; v_call: TRBV9; d_call: TRBD1; cdr3_aa: CASSGGQESSYNSPLHF; cdr3_nt: TGTGCCAGCAGCGGCGGACAGGAGAGCTCCTATAATTCACCCCTCCACTTT
clone_size: .; j_call: TRBJ2-5; v_call: TRBV7-2; d_call: TRBD2; cdr3_aa: CASSLMATSGQETQYF; cdr3_nt: TGTGCCAGCAGCCTAATGGCGACTAGCGGGCAAGAGACCCAGTACTTC
clone_size: .; j_call: TRBJ1-4; v_call: TRBV18; d_call: .; cdr3_aa: CASSPPGGPTNEKLFF; cdr3_nt: TGTGCCAGCTCACCACCGGGGGGCCCAACTAATGAAAAACTGTTTTTT
clone_size: .; j_call: TRBJ1-1; v_call: TRBV11-2; d_call: .; cdr3_aa: CASSFDNWNTEAFF; cdr3_nt: TGTGCCAGCAGCTTTGACAACTGGAACACTGAAGCTTTCTTT
clone_size: .; j_call: TRBJ1-5; v_call: TRBV28; d_call: .; cdr3_aa: CASSLGGAGNQPQHF; cdr3_nt: TGTGCCAGCAGTTTAGGGGGTGCGGGGAATCAGCCCCAGCATTTT
clone_size: .; j_call: TRBJ1-1; v_call: TRBV19; d_call: .; cdr3_aa: CASSMLSLGANTEAFF; cdr3_nt: TGTGCCAGTAGTATGCTGTCCCTAGGGGCGAACACTGAAGCTTTCTTT
clone_size: .; j_call: TRBJ2-7; v_call: TRBV4-3; d_call: .; cdr3_aa: CASSQDPNGSYEQYF; cdr3_nt: TGCGCCAGCAGCCAAGACCCTAATGGAAGCTACGAGCAGTACTTC
clone_size: .; j_call: TRBJ1-1; v_call: TRBV7-9; d_call: TRBD1; cdr3_aa: CASSPFSGKGGWTEAFF; cdr3_nt: TGTGCCAGCAGCCCCTTCTCTGGCAAAGGGGGCTGGACTGAAGCTTTCTTT
clone_size: .; j_call: TRBJ2-1; v_call: TRBV10-1; d_call: .; cdr3_aa: CASSSSGFREQFF; cdr3_nt: TGCGCCAGCAGTTCGTCAGGGTTCCGCGAGCAGTTCTTC
clone_size: .; j_call: TRBJ2-2; v_call: TRBV19; d_call: TRBD1; cdr3_aa: CASTRQGLNTGELFF; cdr3_nt: TGTGCCAGTACTAGACAGGGCTTGAACACCGGGGAGCTGTTTTTT
clone_size: .; j_call: TRBJ1-4; v_call: TRBV19; d_call: TRBD1; cdr3_aa: CASSISIKGTANEKLFF; cdr3_nt: TGTGCCAGTAGTATAAGTATAAAGGGGACAGCTAATGAAAAACTGTTTTTT
clone_size: .; j_call: TRBJ1-1; v_call: TRBV6-5; d_call: .; cdr3_aa: CASSKGVTTEAFF; cdr3_nt: TGTGCCAGCAGTAAGGGGGTGACCACTGAAGCTTTCTTT
clone_size: .; j_call: TRBJ2-7; v_call: TRBV5-4; d_call: TRBD2; cdr3_aa: CASSYKMTSSSYEQYF; cdr3_nt: TGTGCCAGCAGCTATAAGATGACTAGCAGCTCCTACGAGCAGTACTTC
clone_size: .; j_call: TRBJ1-2; v_call: TRBV19; d_call: .; cdr3_aa: CASSPLGTAPIYGYTF; cdr3_nt: TGTGCCAGTAGTCCTCTCGGGACTGCGCCTATCTATGGCTACACCTTC
clone_size: .; j_call: TRBJ2-4; v_call: TRBV5-8; d_call: .; cdr3_aa: CASSLFSNIQYF; cdr3_nt: TGTGCCAGCAGCTTGTTCAGCAACATTCAGTACTTC
clone_size: .; j_call: TRBJ1-2; v_call: TRBV6-4; d_call: .; cdr3_aa: CASVRDGF; cdr3_nt: TGTGCCAGCGTCCGGGACGGCTTC
clone_size: once; j_call: TRBJ2-7; v_call: TRBV6-5; d_call: TRBD2; cdr3_aa: CASSYRGTSGINEQYF; cdr3_nt: TGTGCCAGCAGTTACCGGGGGACTAGCGGGATTAACGAGCAGTACTTC
clone_size: .; j_call: TRBJ1-2; v_call: TRBV6-6; d_call: .; cdr3_aa: CASSSPASQYGYTF; cdr3_nt: TGTGCCAGCAGTTCGCCAGCCAGCCAGTATGGCTACACCTTC
clone_size: few; j_call: TRBJ2-2; v_call: TRBV5-1; d_call: TRBD2; cdr3_aa: CASSSIAGNTGELFF; cdr3_nt: TGCGCCAGCAGCTCGATAGCGGGTAACACCGGGGAGCTGTTTTTT
clone_size: .; j_call: TRBJ1-5; v_call: TRBV28; d_call: .; cdr3_aa: CASTPGWGNQPQHF; cdr3_nt: TGTGCCAGCACTCCTGGGTGGGGGAACCAGCCCCAGCATTTT
clone_size: .; j_call: TRBJ2-3; v_call: TRBV6-5; d_call: TRBD1; cdr3_aa: CASWGTGPSTDTQYF; cdr3_nt: TGTGCCAGCTGGGGGACAGGACCTAGCACAGATACGCAGTATTTT
clone_size: few; j_call: TRBJ2-1; v_call: TRBV4-3; d_call: TRBD2; cdr3_aa: CASSRHLGGSSYNEQFF; cdr3_nt: TGCGCCAGCAGCCGTCACCTAGGCGGGAGCTCCTACAATGAGCAGTTCTTC
clone_size: once; j_call: TRBJ2-5; v_call: TRBV7-8; d_call: .; cdr3_aa: CASSTGRQETQYF; cdr3_nt: TGTGCCAGCAGCACCGGGAGACAAGAGACCCAGTACTTC
clone_size: .; j_call: TRBJ2-1; v_call: TRBV7-9; d_call: .; cdr3_aa: CASSLANGAVGNEQFF; cdr3_nt: TGTGCCAGCAGCTTAGCGAACGGGGCCGTCGGAAATGAGCAGTTCTTC
clone_size: few; j_call: TRBJ2-2; v_call: TRBV9; d_call: TRBD1; cdr3_aa: CASSGQGGSSGELFF; cdr3_nt: TGTGCCAGCAGCGGACAGGGGGGGTCCTCCGGGGAGCTGTTTTTT
clone_size: .; j_call: TRBJ2-7; v_call: TRBV6-1; d_call: TRBD2; cdr3_aa: CASRASGSFGYEQYF; cdr3_nt: TGTGCCAGCAGGGCTAGCGGGAGTTTTGGGTACGAGCAGTACTTC
clone_size: .; j_call: TRBJ2-1; v_call: TRBV30; d_call: .; cdr3_aa: CAWSVRYYNEQFF; cdr3_nt: TGTGCCTGGAGTGTACGCTACTACAATGAGCAGTTCTTC
clone_size: .; j_call: TRBJ2-5; v_call: TRBV6-1; d_call: TRBD1; cdr3_aa: CASRLGTVRTQYF; cdr3_nt: TGTGCCAGCAGGCTGGGGACAGTTCGGACCCAGTACTTC
clone_size: few; j_call: TRBJ1-5; v_call: TRBV10-3; d_call: .; cdr3_aa: CAISDGEAQHF; cdr3_nt: TGTGCCATCAGTGACGGTGAAGCCCAGCATTTT
clone_size: .; j_call: TRBJ2-5; v_call: TRBV10-3; d_call: .; cdr3_aa: CAISEEETQYF; cdr3_nt: TGTGCCATCAGTGAGGAGGAGACCCAGTACTTC
clone_size: many; j_call: TRBJ2-4; v_call: TRBV5-1; d_call: TRBD1; cdr3_aa: CASSPGQIKNIQYF; cdr3_nt: TGCGCCAGCAGCCCGGGACAGATTAAAAACATTCAGTACTTC
clone_size: .; j_call: TRBJ2-2; v_call: TRBV18; d_call: TRBD1; cdr3_aa: CASSPGQANTGELFF; cdr3_nt: TGTGCCAGCTCACCTGGACAGGCGAACACCGGGGAGCTGTTTTTT
clone_size: .; j_call: TRBJ2-2; v_call: TRBV10-1; d_call: TRBD1; cdr3_aa: CASSESRGHIGELFF; cdr3_nt: TGCGCCAGCAGTGAGTCCAGGGGGCATATCGGGGAGCTGTTTTTT
clone_size: once; j_call: TRBJ2-1; v_call: TRBV2; d_call: TRBD2; cdr3_aa: CASTLSGSGLSYNEQFF; cdr3_nt: TGTGCCAGCACCCTGTCAGGTAGCGGGTTGTCCTACAATGAGCAGTTCTTC
clone_size: .; j_call: TRBJ1-2; v_call: TRBV7-9; d_call: .; cdr3_aa: CASSLVTGPASGYTF; cdr3_nt: TGTGCCAGCAGCTTAGTAACCGGGCCAGCCAGCGGCTACACCTTC
clone_size: .; j_call: TRBJ2-7; v_call: TRBV6-5; d_call: TRBD2; cdr3_aa: CASSGTSGVYEQYF; cdr3_nt: TGTGCCAGCAGTGGGACTAGCGGGGTCTACGAGCAGTACTTC
clone_size: .; j_call: TRBJ1-4; v_call: TRBV5-1; d_call: TRBD1; cdr3_aa: CASSQTDRGLGKLFF; cdr3_nt: TGCGCCAGCAGCCAGACCGACAGGGGGTTAGGGAAACTGTTTTTT
clone_size: .; j_call: TRBJ1-4; v_call: TRBV6-5; d_call: .; cdr3_aa: CASRIYATNEKLFF; cdr3_nt: TGTGCCAGCAGGATCTATGCAACTAATGAAAAACTGTTTTTT
clone_size: .; j_call: TRBJ2-6; v_call: TRBV19; d_call: .; cdr3_aa: CASKAVGSGANVLTF; cdr3_nt: TGTGCCAGTAAGGCCGTCGGCTCTGGGGCCAACGTCCTGACTTTC
clone_size: .; j_call: TRBJ1-2; v_call: TRBV14; d_call: .; cdr3_aa: CASSQGGSSNYGYTF; cdr3_nt: TGTGCCAGCAGCCAAGGGGGGTCAAGTAACTATGGCTACACCTTC
clone_size: .; j_call: TRBJ2-7; v_call: TRBV15; d_call: .; cdr3_aa: CATSRDLGGAYEQYF; cdr3_nt: TGTGCCACCAGCAGAGATCTTGGCGGGGCCTACGAGCAGTACTTC